Following are 24 T cell receptor beta chains from one sample sequenced in a study of spatial heterogeneity in lung cancer. Time point denoted: sample taken at primary tumor resection. Extraction of whole RNA from tumor, nontumor lung or frozen PBMC preceded unsorted sequencing. Each CDR3 protein gets one entry after TCRdb re-called the 5' RACE reads with MiXCR. The sample lists about 45,000 distinct CDR3 sequences, approximately 15% seen once, with 56% in the top ten. Sequencing was performed on PBMCs, taken at surgery. All receptors come from a male donor with early-stage non-small cell lung cancer.

The chain links TRBV20-1 to TRBJ2-7; the D is unclear. This CDR3 has 12 amino acids. With 5 bases removed from V and 2 bases from J, the gap between germline ends came to 10 bases. Germline CDR1 reads DFQATT; CDR2 reads SNEGSKA (reference sequence). The CDR3 sequence: CSALPTPYEQYF. The CDR3 DNA sequence: TGCAGTGCTCTCCCGACCCCCTACGAGCAGTACTTC.

This clonotype has only a few counts. The rearrangement uses TRBV6-2 or TRBV6-3 and TRBJ1-6; a possible D gene is TRBD1 (5 bases). Trimming pared 8 bases from V and 6 bases from J, leaving 14 bases between. The germline V gene has CDR1 MNHEY and CDR2 SVGEGT. The CDR3 consists of 14 residues. The CDR3 DNA reads as TGTGCCAGCGGATTAGGGGCTACTAATTCACCCCTCCACTTT. Translating it yields CASGLGATNSPLHF.

V and J are TRBV5-4 and TRBJ2-7; tentative D call: TRBD1 (6 bases). The CDR3 runs to 15 residues. In germline, CDR1 is SGHNT, CDR2 YYREEE (reference sequence). Trimming removed 0 bases at V and 3 bases at J, with 13 bases between. CDR3 sequence (DNA): TGTGCCAGCAGCTTGGGTGCCAGGGGAGTCTACGAGCAGTACTTC. Amino acid sequence: CASSLGARGVYEQYF.

This clonotype was picked up many times. The V call is TRBV27, the J call TRBJ1-5; D is ambiguous. The CDR3 extends over 13 amino acids. Trimming cost V 3 bases and J 4 bases, with 7 bases left between them. Per the germline V gene, CDR1 is MNHEY and CDR2 is SMNVEV (reference sequence). CDR3 nucleotides: TGTGCCAGCAGTTTGGGCAGGAATCAGCCCCAGCATTTT. Encoded protein: CASSLGRNQPQHF.

This clonotype was detected ten times or more. The CDR3 reads CSARDGARGSYGYTF. The CDR3 nucleotides are TGCAGTGCTAGAGATGGAGCTAGGGGAAGCTATGGCTACACCTTC. The chain recombines TRBV20-1 with TRBJ1-2; D is possibly TRBD1 (5 bases). Germline loops: CDR1 DFQATT, CDR2 SNEGSKA (reference sequence). This CDR3 has 15 residues. Between the trimmed V and J ends, which lost 0 bases and 4 bases, there was a span of 15 bases.

This clonotype was seen repeatedly, ten times or more. This chain links TRBV20-1 with TRBJ1-5; D gene ambiguous. Trimming removed 3 bases from V and 0 bases from J, with 3 bases in between. Per the germline V gene, CDR1 is DFQATT and CDR2 is SNEGSKA (reference sequence). This CDR3 has 12 residues. The CDR3 DNA reads TGCAGTGCTAGTGTTAGCAATCAGCCCCAGCATTTT. Amino acid sequence: CSASVSNQPQHF.

This clonotype was counted ten times or more. The chain joins TRBV25-1 to TRBJ2-6; no firm D call. The CDR3 contains 19 residues. V lost 0 bases to trimming and J lost 0 bases, with 15 bases between them. CDR1 MGHDK and CDR2 SYGVNS come from the germline V gene. CDR3 DNA: TGTGCCAGCAGTGAATATGGAGCCAGGTTCGTCTCTGGGGCCAACGTCCTGACTTTC. Amino acid sequence: CASSEYGARFVSGANVLTF.

Regarding this clonotype: The germline gene is not matched at one end of the junction; a read error may be the cause. This chain joins TRBV3-1 and TRBJ1-2; a weak D match, TRBD1 (6 bases). Germline V CDR1 and CDR2: LGHDT, YNNKEL (reference sequence). The CDR3 covers 15 residues. The CDR3 DNA reads TGTGCCAGCAGCCAAGCTGGGGGCCAGAACTTTGGCTACACCTTC. It codes for CASSQAGGQNFGYTF.

The J gene is TRBJ1-2, the V gene TRBV29-1; tentative D call: TRBD1 (5 bases). The germline gives CDR1 SQVTM, CDR2 ANQGSEA. The CDR3 totals 11 residues. V was shortened by 4 bases and J by 11 bases, with 14 bases between the two germline ends. Here the CDR3 reads CSVGKQENYTF. DNA of the CDR3: TGCAGCGTTGGTAAACAGGAGAATTACACCTTC.

The gene calls are TRBV2 and TRBJ2-3; D is ambiguous. The germline V gene has CDR1 SNHLY and CDR2 FYNNEI. The ends were cut back, 5 bases at V and 6 bases at J, with 24 bases in the middle. The CDR3 contains 17 residues. The DNA for the CDR3 is TGTGCCAGCAGTCCCTATGACTTCTACAATCTCCGGGATACGCAGTATTTT. Protein product: CASSPYDFYNLRDTQYF.

This clonotype turned up a few times. The gene calls are TRBV3-1 and TRBJ2-2; TRBD1 is a possible D gene (6 bases). CDR1 and CDR2 from the germline V gene are LGHDT and YNNKEL (reference sequence). V was clipped by 0 bases and J by 8 bases, with 13 bases between them. This CDR3 region has 15 residues. CDR3 region: CASSQEGQGIGELFF. The DNA of the CDR3 is TGTGCCAGCAGCCAAGAGGGGCAGGGGATAGGGGAGCTGTTTTTT.

This chain links TRBV29-1 with TRBJ2-3; D may be TRBD1 (6 bases). The CDR3 runs 16 residues. Trimming left V 2 bases short and J 0 bases short, with 15 bases between. Germline CDR1 and CDR2: SQVTM and ANQGSEA. CDR3 in DNA: TGCAGCGTTGAAAATTTGGCAGGGGAAAGCACAGATACGCAGTATTTT. As protein: CSVENLAGESTDTQYF.

This clonotype was recorded many times. The chain has TRBV28 and TRBJ2-1, with D possibly called TRBD1 or TRBD2 (5 bases each). The CDR3 sequence is 16 residues long. Trimming shortened V by 6 bases and J by 3 bases, and 18 bases separated the two germline ends. Germline assignment: CDR1 MDHEN and CDR2 SYDVKM. The CDR3 region is CASRPSGGVSYNEQFF. The CDR3 DNA follows: TGTGCCAGCAGACCCTCTGGGGGAGTTAGCTACAATGAGCAGTTCTTC.

This clonotype was found many times. The gene calls are TRBV6-2 or TRBV6-3 and TRBJ1-1, with D possibly being TRBD1 (5 bases). V gave up 4 bases and J gave up 0 bases, with 9 bases separating them. The CDR3 runs to 14 residues. Germline-derived CDR1 and CDR2 are MNHEY and SVGEGT. The CDR3 spells CASSFGRVNTEAFF. The CDR3 DNA follows: TGTGCCAGCAGTTTTGGCAGGGTGAACACTGAAGCTTTCTTT.

This clonotype was counted many times. The V call is TRBV5-1, the J call TRBJ1-1; 8 bases match TRBD1. J lost 3 bases, V lost 0 bases, and 7 bases had no gene match. Germline values: CDR1 SGHRS, CDR2 YFSETQ. The CDR3 is 16 amino acids. CDR3 residues: CASSLGTGLSDTEAFF. As DNA, the CDR3 is TGCGCCAGCAGCTTGGGGACAGGGCTAAGCGACACTGAAGCTTTCTTT.

This clonotype was seen a handful of times. The chain links TRBV28 to TRBJ1-2, with 7 bases lining up with TRBD1. V trimming: 6 bases; J trimming: 5 bases; junction bases outside the gene matches: 21. CDR3 size: 18 residues. The germline V gene has CDR1 MDHEN and CDR2 SYDVKM. The DNA of the CDR3 is TGTGCCAGCAGGTCTTCTCCGGGACAGATTTCCTTAGGGTATGGCTACACCTTC. This sequence encodes CASRSSPGQISLGYGYTF.

This clonotype has at least ten counts. The rearrangement joins TRBV20-1 to TRBJ2-1; D is uncertain. There are 15 residues in the CDR3. Germline V gene lookup returns CDR1 DFQATT and CDR2 SNEGSKA (reference sequence). V was clipped by 1 base and J by 5 bases, with 15 bases between them. This chain's CDR3 is CSARAVWWRDNEQFF. The CDR3, as DNA: TGCAGTGCTAGAGCTGTTTGGTGGCGAGACAATGAGCAGTTCTTC.

Only a few counts were recorded for this clonotype. As DNA, the CDR3 is TGTGCCAGCACCATCGGACCGTACTACGAGCAGTACTTC. Translating gives CASTIGPYYEQYF. The J gene is TRBJ2-7, the V gene TRBV27; D gene unclear. Germline assignment: CDR1 MNHEY and CDR2 SMNVEV (reference sequence). CDR3 length equals 13 residues. V lost 7 bases and J 3 bases, leaving 13 bases between the germline ends.

Many counts were recorded for this clonotype. The V call is TRBV29-1, the J call TRBJ2-2, with D maybe TRBD1 (6 bases). V was clipped by 1 base and J by 6 bases, with 12 bases between them. This CDR3 has 14 amino acids. The germline CDR1 and CDR2 sequences are SQVTM and ANQGSEA. As DNA, the CDR3 is TGCAGCGTTGAAGCCGGCAGGGGTGCCGGGGAGCTGTTTTTT. The encoded protein is CSVEAGRGAGELFF.

The chain uses TRBV6-1 and TRBJ2-3; 8 bases line up with TRBD2. Germline CDR1 is MNHNS and CDR2 is SASEGT. CDR3 length: 16 amino acids. Trimming cost V 0 bases and J 5 bases; bases outside gene matches: 7. In DNA form, the CDR3 reads TGTGCCAGCAGTGAAGCGCGGCTAGCGGGTAAAGATACGCAGTATTTT. Its translation: CASSEARLAGKDTQYF.

In this sample, this clonotype turned up many times. This sequence joins TRBV6-4 and TRBJ2-2; D may be TRBD1 (7 bases). V lost 4 bases and J lost 2, with 11 bases in between. The CDR3 loop spans 15 amino acids. Germline assignment: CDR1 MRHNA and CDR2 SNTAGT. DNA of the CDR3: TGTGCCAGCAGTGGCCAGGGGGGTAACACCGGGGAGCTGTTTTTT. It encodes CASSGQGGNTGELFF.

The rearrangement uses TRBV18 and TRBJ2-3, with TRBD1 as a possible D gene (5 bases). Trimming shortened V by 6 bases and J by 3 bases, and 19 bases separated the two germline ends. The CDR3 is 16 amino acids. Germline CDR1 reads KGHSH; CDR2 reads LQKENI. The chain's CDR3 is CASSNLGPGRTDTQYF. In nucleotides, the CDR3 is TGTGCCAGCTCCAATCTGGGGCCTGGAAGGACAGATACGCAGTATTTT.

The chain carries TRBV29-1 and TRBJ2-3; TRBD1 might be the D (5 bases). Trimming stripped 4 bases from V and 4 bases from J, with 12 bases between. Germline CDR1 reads SQVTM; CDR2 reads ANQGSEA. The CDR3 extends over 13 amino acids. The DNA of the CDR3 is TGCAGCGTTGCTTTGGTGGGGCCAGATACGCAGTATTTT. It specifies CSVALVGPDTQYF.

This clonotype has more than one count but fewer than ten. The genes are TRBV29-1 and TRBJ2-6; 8 nucleotides line up with TRBD2. V was clipped by 1 base and J by 0 bases; unmatched bases: 5. Germline loops: CDR1 SQVTM, CDR2 ANQGSEA. The CDR3 extends over 17 amino acids. The CDR3 DNA reads TGCAGCGTTGAAGTGAGCGGGGGAACCTCTGGGGCCAACGTCCTGACTTTC. Translating gives CSVEVSGGTSGANVLTF.